A selection of T cell receptor beta chains follows, all from one sample in a study. TCRdb recomputed calls from the RT-PCR reads with MiXCR, one row per CDR3 protein. The repertoire includes 650,000 to 800,000 distinct CDR3 sequences, 11% to 15% of them detected once, and 3.6% sits in the top ten. What was sequenced was memory CD4+ T cells from blood. These receptors came from a female donor in good health, serving as a healthy control. CDR3s include the opening cysteine and the closing phenylalanine or tryptophan. Fields, in order: clone size, D gene, V gene, J gene, CDR3 protein, CDR3 DNA. D genes are given only for firm matches. Expanded clones get a size class; other rows say once, few or many, or leave the size out.

>.|.|TRBV6-5|TRBJ1-1
CASSITGTPNTEAFF
TGTGCCAGCAGTATAACCGGGACACCGAACACTGAAGCTTTCTTT
>many|TRBD2|TRBV29-1|TRBJ2-3
CSVEGGSGSTDTQYF
TGCAGCGTTGAGGGAGGGAGTGGAAGCACAGATACGCAGTATTTT
>.|.|TRBV3-1|TRBJ1-2
CASSQDGREHYGYTF
TGTGCCAGCAGCCAAGACGGCAGGGAGCACTATGGCTACACCTTC
>.|.|TRBV6-6|TRBJ2-1
CASSYTNNHEQFF
TGTGCCAGCAGTTACACAAACAACCATGAGCAGTTCTTC
>few|.|TRBV29-1|TRBJ1-1
CSVFGGANGAFF
TGCAGCGTTTTCGGGGGCGCGAATGGAGCTTTCTTT
>once|.|TRBV7-3|TRBJ2-4
CASSKGVSNIQYF
TGTGCCAGCAGCAAGGGCGTCTCGAACATTCAGTACTTC
>.|.|TRBV28|TRBJ2-7
CASSLGSGPPPYEQYF
TGTGCCAGCAGTTTAGGTTCAGGTCCACCTCCCTACGAGCAGTACTTC
>few|.|TRBV6-2/TRBV6-3|TRBJ2-2
CASSQQGGEVGELFF
TGTGCCAGCAGTCAACAGGGTGGCGAGGTCGGGGAGCTGTTTTTT
>.|TRBD2|TRBV4-2|TRBJ2-3
CASSRRLAGGDTQYF
TGTGCCAGCAGTCGGCGGCTAGCGGGGGGAGATACGCAGTATTTT
>many|TRBD2|TRBV20-1|TRBJ2-3
CSAVNGLAADTQYF
TGCAGTGCTGTTAACGGACTAGCGGCAGATACGCAGTATTTT
>.|.|TRBV7-9|TRBJ1-1
CASSLELMNTEAFF
TGTGCCAGCAGCTTAGAACTCATGAACACTGAAGCTTTCTTT
>.|.|TRBV7-6|TRBJ1-6
CASSLGGLNSPLHF
TGTGCCAGCAGCTTAGGGGGGCTTAATTCACCCCTCCACTTT
>.|.|TRBV6-6|TRBJ1-2
CASSWGAGLSGFTF
TGTGCCAGCAGTTGGGGGGCTGGTCTAAGTGGCTTCACCTTC
>many|.|TRBV5-5|TRBJ2-2
CASSWTQNTGELFF
TGTGCCAGCAGCTGGACCCAAAACACCGGGGAGCTGTTTTTT
>few|.|TRBV12-3/TRBV12-4|TRBJ1-1
CASTPRGWDTEAFF
TGTGCCAGCACCCCAAGGGGGTGGGACACTGAAGCTTTCTTT
>.|.|TRBV28|TRBJ2-7
CASSLNPTEQYF
TGTGCCAGCAGTTTAAACCCTACGGAGCAGTACTTC
>many|.|TRBV20-1|TRBJ2-5
CSAIWRETQYF
TGCAGTGCTATTTGGCGAGAGACCCAGTACTTC
>.|.|TRBV18|TRBJ2-5
CASSEWSAGETQYF
TGTGCCAGCTCAGAGTGGTCCGCCGGAGAGACCCAGTACTTC
>.|TRBD2|TRBV5-1|TRBJ2-1
CASSLGLAGGKEQFF
TGCGCCAGCAGCTTAGGCCTAGCGGGGGGGAAAGAGCAGTTCTTC
>.|.|TRBV6-6|TRBJ1-6
CASSPRGAFYNSPLHF
TGTGCCAGCAGTCCCCGGGGGGCCTTCTATAATTCACCCCTCCACTTT
>once|.|TRBV3-1|TRBJ1-2
CASRQTNSNYGYTF
TGTGCCAGCAGGCAGACCAACTCTAACTATGGCTACACCTTC
>.|.|TRBV28|TRBJ1-5
CASSFDQGLQQPQHF
TGTGCCAGCAGTTTTGATCAGGGGCTCCAGCAGCCCCAGCATTTT
>.|.|TRBV3-1|TRBJ2-2
CASSQEPRSAGELFF
TGTGCCAGCAGCCAAGAGCCCCGCTCTGCCGGGGAGCTGTTTTTT
>many|.|TRBV20-1|TRBJ2-7
CSAYRPSYEQYF
TGCAGTGCTTACAGGCCCTCCTACGAGCAGTACTTC
>many|.|TRBV7-9|TRBJ1-1
CASSLGVGNTEAFF
TGTGCCAGCAGCTTAGGGGTGGGGAACACTGAAGCTTTCTTT
>many|.|TRBV6-6|TRBJ2-1
CASSAITGYNEQFF
TGTGCCAGCAGTGCCATTACAGGGTACAATGAGCAGTTCTTC
>many|TRBD1|TRBV6-5|TRBJ1-3
CARSPGTDSGNTIYF
TGTGCCAGATCCCCAGGGACAGACTCTGGAAACACCATATATTTT
>few|TRBD1|TRBV6-5|TRBJ2-7
CASSATGDYEQYF
TGTGCCAGCAGTGCGACAGGGGACTACGAGCAGTACTTC
>.|.|TRBV28|TRBJ2-2
CASSLPRELFF
TGTGCCAGCAGTTTACCCCGGGAGCTGTTTTTT
>many|.|TRBV12-3/TRBV12-4|TRBJ2-5
CASGSRGQETQYF
TGTGCCAGCGGGTCGAGAGGGCAAGAGACCCAGTACTTC
>.|TRBD2|TRBV5-1|TRBJ2-2
CASSLGTSSGELFF
TGCGCCAGCAGCTTGGGGACTAGCTCTGGGGAGCTGTTTTTT
>few|.|TRBV7-2|TRBJ2-6
CASSFRLGSGANVLTF
TGTGCCAGCAGCTTCCGCCTGGGGTCTGGGGCCAACGTCCTGACTTTC
>.|.|TRBV12-3/TRBV12-4|TRBJ2-4
CASSPPDHLSIQYF
TGTGCCAGCAGTCCCCCCGACCACTTGAGCATTCAGTACTTC
>few|TRBD1|TRBV28|TRBJ2-1
CASSSYRGPYNEQFF
TGTGCCAGCAGCAGCTACAGGGGTCCCTACAATGAGCAGTTCTTC
>few|.|TRBV20-1|TRBJ1-2
CTRPDADYGYTF
TGCACTCGCCCAGATGCCGACTATGGCTACACCTTC
>.|TRBD1|TRBV5-1|TRBJ1-1
CASSYQQGSTEAFF
TGCGCCAGCAGTTATCAACAGGGGAGCACTGAAGCTTTCTTT
>.|TRBD1|TRBV7-6|TRBJ2-2
CASSWGQGGTGELFF
TGTGCCAGCAGCTGGGGACAGGGAGGCACCGGGGAGCTGTTTTTT